A single T cell receptor beta chain is shown here with its context. The record originates from a study of blood T cell repertoires in COVID-19. Recovery meant two consecutive negative NP/OP PCR tests, professional clearance, or resolved symptoms. Assay: immunoSEQ multiplex PCR; the TCRdb copy retains only in-frame clones and omits some. The data contain about 300,000 clones, 80% to 90% of them seen just once; the ten biggest clones take up about 2%. This sequence originates from a man aged 25-45 years who had recovered from COVID-19. Sample: PBMCs or T cells enriched from blood (not recorded which).

DNA for the CDR3: TGTGCCAGCACTTGGAGGTACAGTGTATTAGGCAACCTCCACTTT. Amino acids: CASTWRYSVLGNLHF. The chain uses TRBV27 and TRBJ1-6, with D hard to call. Germline V gene data show CDR1 as MNHEY and CDR2 as SMNVEV (reference sequence). Between the trimmed V and J ends, which lost 7 bases and 15 bases, there was a span of 25 bases. The CDR3 sequence is 15 residues long.